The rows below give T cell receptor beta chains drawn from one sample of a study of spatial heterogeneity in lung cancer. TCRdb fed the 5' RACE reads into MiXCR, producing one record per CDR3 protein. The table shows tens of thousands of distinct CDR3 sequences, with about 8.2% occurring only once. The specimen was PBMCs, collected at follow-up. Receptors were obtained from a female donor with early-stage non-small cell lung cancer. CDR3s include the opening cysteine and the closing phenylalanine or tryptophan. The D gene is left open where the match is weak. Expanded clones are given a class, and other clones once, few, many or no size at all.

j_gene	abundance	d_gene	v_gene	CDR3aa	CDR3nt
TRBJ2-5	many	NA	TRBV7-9	CASSFGGSAETQYF	TGTGCCAGCAGCTTTGGGGGATCTGCGGAGACCCAGTACTTC
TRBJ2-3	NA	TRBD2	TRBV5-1	CASSLSGLVGVDTQYF	TGCGCCAGCAGCTTATCGGGACTAGTGGGAGTAGATACGCAGTATTTT
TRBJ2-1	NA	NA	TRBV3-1	CASSQDRGDEQFF	TGTGCCAGCAGCCAAGATCGGGGAGATGAGCAGTTCTTC
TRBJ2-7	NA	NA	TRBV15	CATSEGTYEQYF	TGTGCCACCAGCGAAGGGACTTACGAGCAGTACTTC
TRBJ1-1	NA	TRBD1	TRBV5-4	CASSLMQGGYTEAFF	TGTGCCAGCAGCTTGATGCAGGGGGGTTACACTGAAGCTTTCTTT
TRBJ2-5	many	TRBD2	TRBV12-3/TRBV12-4	CASSRPTSAEETQYF	TGTGCCAGCAGCCGTCCAACTAGCGCCGAAGAGACCCAGTACTTC
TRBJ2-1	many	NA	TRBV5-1	CASSLTSEVQFF	TGCGCCAGCAGCTTGACTAGTGAAGTGCAGTTCTTC
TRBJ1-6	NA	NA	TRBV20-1	CSARDQGRNSPLHF	TGCAGTGCTAGAGATCAGGGGCGGAATTCACCCCTCCACTTT
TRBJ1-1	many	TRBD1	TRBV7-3	CASSSHGQGNTEAFF	TGTGCCAGCAGCTCCCACGGACAGGGGAACACTGAAGCTTTCTTT
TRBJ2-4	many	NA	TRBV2	CASSERAAKNIQYF	TGTGCCAGCAGTGAGAGGGCTGCCAAAAACATTCAGTACTTC
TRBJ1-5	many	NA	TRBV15	CATSRSGTNQPQHF	TGTGCCACCAGCAGAAGCGGGACTAATCAGCCCCAGCATTTT
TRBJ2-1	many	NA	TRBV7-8	CASSARLLLYNEQFF	TGTGCCAGCAGCGCCCGACTATTACTTTACAATGAGCAGTTCTTC
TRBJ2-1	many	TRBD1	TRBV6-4	CASSDSIGTGGYNEQFF	TGTGCCAGCAGTGACTCGATAGGGACAGGCGGTTACAATGAGCAGTTCTTC
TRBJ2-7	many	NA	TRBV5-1	CASSQEYEQYF	TGCGCCAGCAGCCAAGAATACGAGCAGTACTTC
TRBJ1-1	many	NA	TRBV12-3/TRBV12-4	CASSKFVPGPFTEAFF	TGTGCCAGCAGTAAATTTGTTCCGGGACCGTTTACTGAAGCTTTCTTT
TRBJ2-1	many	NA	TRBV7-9	CASSLGSYAGGEQFF	TGTGCCAGCAGCTTAGGCTCTTATGCGGGCGGTGAGCAGTTCTTC
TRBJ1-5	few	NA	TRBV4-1	CASSQDFRTPHQPQHF	TGCGCCAGCAGCCAAGATTTCAGGACACCGCATCAGCCCCAGCATTTT
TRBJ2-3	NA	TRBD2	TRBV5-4	CASSRGAGGLDTQYF	TGTGCCAGCAGCCGGGGAGCGGGAGGGCTGGATACGCAGTATTTT
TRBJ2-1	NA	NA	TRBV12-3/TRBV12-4	CASSLGGLRENEQFF	TGTGCCAGCAGTTTGGGTGGGTTACGGGAAAATGAGCAGTTCTTC
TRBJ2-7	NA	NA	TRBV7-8	CASSYPRGTYEQYF	TGTGCCAGCAGCTACCCCAGGGGCACCTACGAGCAGTACTTC
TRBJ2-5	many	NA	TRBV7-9	CASSLRRMGQETQYF	TGTGCCAGCAGCCTACGGCGGATGGGCCAAGAGACCCAGTACTTC
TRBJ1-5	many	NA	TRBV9	CASSVGQGQPQHF	TGTGCCAGCAGCGTAGGCCAAGGTCAGCCCCAGCATTTT
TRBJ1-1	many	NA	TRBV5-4	CASSLSGSYTEAFF	TGTGCCAGCAGCCTCTCAGGGTCTTACACTGAAGCTTTCTTT
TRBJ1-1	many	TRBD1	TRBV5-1	CASSLGGGTVNTEAFF	TGCGCCAGCAGCTTGGGAGGGGGCACCGTGAACACTGAAGCTTTCTTT
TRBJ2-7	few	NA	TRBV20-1	CSARDFTYEQYF	TGCAGTGCTAGAGATTTCACCTACGAGCAGTACTTC
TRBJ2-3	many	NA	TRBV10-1	CASSGGGDTQYF	TGCGCCAGCAGTGGGGGAGGAGATACGCAGTATTTT
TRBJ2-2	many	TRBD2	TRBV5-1	CASSLILGGTNTGELFF	TGCGCCAGCAGCTTGATCTTGGGAGGGACGAACACCGGGGAGCTGTTTTTT
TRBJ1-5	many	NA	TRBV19	CASTVRADQPQHF	TGTGCCAGTACGGTACGGGCCGATCAGCCCCAGCATTTT
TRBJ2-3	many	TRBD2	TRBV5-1	CASSNGLAVGTDTQYF	TGCGCCAGCAGCAACGGACTAGCGGTGGGGACAGATACGCAGTATTTT
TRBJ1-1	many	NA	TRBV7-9	CASALAGYPTEAFF	TGTGCCAGCGCTTTGGCAGGATACCCCACTGAAGCTTTCTTT
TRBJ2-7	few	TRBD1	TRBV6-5	CASRDRGSYEQYF	TGTGCCAGCCGGGACAGGGGTTCCTACGAGCAGTACTTC
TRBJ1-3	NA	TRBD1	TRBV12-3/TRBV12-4	CASSFATGGSSGNTIYF	TGTGCCAGCAGTTTCGCAACAGGGGGGAGCTCTGGAAACACCATATATTTT
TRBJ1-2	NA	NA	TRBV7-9	CASSPGGQLYGYTF	TGTGCCAGCAGCCCCGGCGGACAACTCTATGGCTACACCTTC
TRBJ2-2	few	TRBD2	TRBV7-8	CASSFAGGPTGELFF	TGTGCCAGCAGCTTCGCGGGAGGGCCCACCGGGGAGCTGTTTTTT
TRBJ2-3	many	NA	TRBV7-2	CASSLVWEPTDTQYF	TGTGCCAGCAGCTTAGTTTGGGAGCCCACAGATACGCAGTATTTT
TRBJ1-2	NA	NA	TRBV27	CATHPRLTEVNYGYTF	TGTGCCACCCACCCCCGCCTTACAGAGGTTAACTATGGCTACACCTTC
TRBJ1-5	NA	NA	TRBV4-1	CASSQEPGLGQLTFNQPQHF	TGCGCCAGCAGCCAAGAACCCGGGTTGGGCCAGCTGACCTTCAATCAGCCCCAGCATTTT
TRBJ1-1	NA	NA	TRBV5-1	CASSDIRGMNTEAFF	TGCGCCAGCAGCGACATCAGGGGAATGAACACTGAAGCTTTCTTT
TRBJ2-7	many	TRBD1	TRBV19	CASSGGTGHEQYF	TGTGCCAGTAGTGGCGGGACAGGGCACGAGCAGTACTTC
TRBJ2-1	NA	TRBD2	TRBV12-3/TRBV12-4	CASSFTGGGSYNEQFF	TGTGCCAGCAGTTTTACGGGAGGGGGCTCCTACAATGAGCAGTTCTTC
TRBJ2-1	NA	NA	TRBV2	CASRDWGGGYNEQFF	TGTGCCAGCAGGGATTGGGGAGGAGGCTACAATGAGCAGTTCTTC
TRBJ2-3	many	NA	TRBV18	CASSPPFWGTSSTDTQYF	TGTGCCAGCTCACCTCCCTTTTGGGGGACTTCTAGCACAGATACGCAGTATTTT
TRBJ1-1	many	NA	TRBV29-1	CSVESQVLEAFF	TGCAGCGTTGAGTCCCAGGTATTAGAAGCTTTCTTT
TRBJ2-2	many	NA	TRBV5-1	CASSLWEVANTGELFF	TGCGCCAGCAGCTTGTGGGAAGTCGCGAACACCGGGGAGCTGTTTTTT
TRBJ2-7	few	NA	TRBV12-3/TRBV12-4	CASSPGDSHEQYF	TGTGCCAGCAGTCCCGGGGACTCCCACGAGCAGTACTTC
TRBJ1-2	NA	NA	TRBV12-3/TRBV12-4	CASLRGHPGRGGYTF	TGTGCCAGCTTGAGGGGACACCCGGGACGGGGTGGCTACACCTTC
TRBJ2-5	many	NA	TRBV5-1	CASSLDRAETQYF	TGCGCCAGCAGCTTGGACAGGGCAGAGACCCAGTACTTC
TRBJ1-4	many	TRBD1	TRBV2	CASQDRSATNEKLFF	TGTGCCTCTCAGGACAGGTCCGCAACTAATGAAAAACTGTTTTTT
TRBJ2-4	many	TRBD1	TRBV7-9	CASSPRGLAKNIQYF	TGTGCCAGCAGCCCAAGGGGGCTAGCCAAAAACATTCAGTACTTC
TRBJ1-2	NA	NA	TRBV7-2	CASSPRAGAYGYTF	TGTGCCAGCAGCCCCAGGGCGGGGGCCTATGGCTACACCTTC
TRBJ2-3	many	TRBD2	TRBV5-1	CASSHSGENTDTQYF	TGCGCCAGCAGCCACAGCGGGGAGAACACAGATACGCAGTATTTT
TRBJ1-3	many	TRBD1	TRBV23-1	CASSQSKNRTGVRRTGNTIYF	TGCGCCAGCAGTCAATCAAAAAACCGGACAGGGGTACGGAGGACTGGAAACACCATATATTTT
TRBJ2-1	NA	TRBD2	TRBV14	CASSQWPSGRAGSYNEQFF	TGTGCCAGCAGCCAATGGCCTAGCGGGAGGGCAGGCTCCTACAATGAGCAGTTCTTC
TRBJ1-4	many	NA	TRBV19	CASSTRVDTGKLFF	TGTGCCAGTAGTACCCGGGTAGATACGGGAAAACTGTTTTTT
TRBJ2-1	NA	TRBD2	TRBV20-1	CSAAGTSAYNEQFF	TGCAGTGCGGCCGGGACTAGCGCGTACAATGAGCAGTTCTTC
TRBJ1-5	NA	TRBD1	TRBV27	CASSQQGANQPQHF	TGTGCCAGCAGTCAACAGGGGGCGAATCAGCCCCAGCATTTT
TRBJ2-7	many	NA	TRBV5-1	CASSLAGTSYEQYF	TGCGCCAGCAGCTTGGCTGGGACCAGCTACGAGCAGTACTTC
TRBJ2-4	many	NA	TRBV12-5	CASGLNVGKNIQYF	TGTGCTAGTGGTTTGAACGTTGGCAAAAACATTCAGTACTTC
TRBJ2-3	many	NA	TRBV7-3	CASSHAGESDTQYF	TGTGCCAGCAGCCACGCCGGGGAAAGTGATACGCAGTATTTT
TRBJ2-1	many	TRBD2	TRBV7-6	CASSSRTSGRKSYNEQFF	TGTGCCAGCAGCTCCCGGACTAGCGGGCGAAAGTCCTACAATGAGCAGTTCTTC